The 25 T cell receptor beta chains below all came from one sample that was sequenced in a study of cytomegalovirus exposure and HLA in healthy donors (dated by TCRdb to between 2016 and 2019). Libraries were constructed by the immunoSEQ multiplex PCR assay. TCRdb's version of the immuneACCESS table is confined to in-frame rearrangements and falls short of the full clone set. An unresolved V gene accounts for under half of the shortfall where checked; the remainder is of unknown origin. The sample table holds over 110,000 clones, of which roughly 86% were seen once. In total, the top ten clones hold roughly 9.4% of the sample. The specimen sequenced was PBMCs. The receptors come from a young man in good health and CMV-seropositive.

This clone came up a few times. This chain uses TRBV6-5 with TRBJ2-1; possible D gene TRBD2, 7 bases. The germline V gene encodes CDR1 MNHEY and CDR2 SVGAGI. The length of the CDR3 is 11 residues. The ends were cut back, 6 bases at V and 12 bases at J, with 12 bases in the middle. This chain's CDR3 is CASSTRGGQFF. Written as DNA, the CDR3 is TGTGCCAGCAGCACAAGGGGGGGGCAGTTCTTC.

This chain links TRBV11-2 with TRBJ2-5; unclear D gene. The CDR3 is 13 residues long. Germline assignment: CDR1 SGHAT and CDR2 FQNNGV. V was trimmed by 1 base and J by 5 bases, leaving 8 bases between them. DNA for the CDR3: TGTGCCAGCAGCTTAGTGAACGGGGAGACCCAGTACTTC. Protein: CASSLVNGETQYF.

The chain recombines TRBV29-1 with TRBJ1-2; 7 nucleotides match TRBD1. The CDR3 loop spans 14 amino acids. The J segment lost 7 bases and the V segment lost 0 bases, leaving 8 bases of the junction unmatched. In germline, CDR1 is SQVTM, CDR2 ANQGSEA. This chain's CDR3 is CSVEDTGTVVGYTF. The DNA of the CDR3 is TGCAGCGTTGAAGACACCGGGACAGTGGTTGGCTACACCTTC.

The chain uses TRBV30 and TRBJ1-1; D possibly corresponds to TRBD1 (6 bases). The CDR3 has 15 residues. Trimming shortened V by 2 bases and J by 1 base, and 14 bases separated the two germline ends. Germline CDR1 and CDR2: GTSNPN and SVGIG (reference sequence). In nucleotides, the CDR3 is TGTGCCTGGAGTCGCGGGGGGCTTGCGAACACTGAAGCTTTCTTT. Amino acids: CAWSRGGLANTEAFF.

The CDR3 DNA sequence: TGTGCCAGCAGTTATGGCGGACAGGGGTTAGATACGCAGTATTTT. This translates into CASSYGGQGLDTQYF. V gene TRBV6-5 combines with J gene TRBJ2-3, with 9 bases identical to TRBD1. J lost 5 bases, V lost 3 bases, and 6 bases had no gene match. Germline V lookup: CDR1 MNHEY, CDR2 SVGAGI. This CDR3 spans 15 amino acids.

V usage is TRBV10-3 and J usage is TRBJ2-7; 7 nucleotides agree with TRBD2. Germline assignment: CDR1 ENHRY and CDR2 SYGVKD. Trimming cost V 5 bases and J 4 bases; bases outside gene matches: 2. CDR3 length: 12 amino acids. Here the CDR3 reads CAISPGGYEQYF. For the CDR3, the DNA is TGTGCCATCAGTCCGGGGGGTTACGAGCAGTACTTC.

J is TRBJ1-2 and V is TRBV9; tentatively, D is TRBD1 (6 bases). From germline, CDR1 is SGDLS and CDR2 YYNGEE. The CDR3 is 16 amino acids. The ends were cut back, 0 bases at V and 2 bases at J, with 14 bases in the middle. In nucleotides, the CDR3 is TGTGCCAGCAGCGTAGGGGGGACACCAATGAACTATGGCTACACCTTC. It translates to CASSVGGTPMNYGYTF.

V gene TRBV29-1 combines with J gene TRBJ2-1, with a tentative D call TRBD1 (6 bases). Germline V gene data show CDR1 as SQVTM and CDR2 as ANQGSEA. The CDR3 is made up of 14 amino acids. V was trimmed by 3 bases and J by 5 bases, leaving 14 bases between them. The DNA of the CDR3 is TGCAGCGTTGACTGGACAGCCGGGAACAATGAGCAGTTCTTC. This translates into CSVDWTAGNNEQFF.

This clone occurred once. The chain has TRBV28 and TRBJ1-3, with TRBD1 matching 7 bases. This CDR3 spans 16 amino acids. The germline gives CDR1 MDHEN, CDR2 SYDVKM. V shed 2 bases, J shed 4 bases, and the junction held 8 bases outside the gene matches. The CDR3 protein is CASSLRSGTAGNTIYF. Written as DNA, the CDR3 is TGTGCCAGCAGTTTAAGATCCGGGACAGCAGGAAACACCATATATTTT.

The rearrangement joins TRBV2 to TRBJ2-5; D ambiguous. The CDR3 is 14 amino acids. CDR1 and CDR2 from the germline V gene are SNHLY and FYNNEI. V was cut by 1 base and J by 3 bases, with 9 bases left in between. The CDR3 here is CASSEVLTEETQYF. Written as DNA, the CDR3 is TGTGCCAGCAGTGAAGTACTTACAGAAGAGACCCAGTACTTC.

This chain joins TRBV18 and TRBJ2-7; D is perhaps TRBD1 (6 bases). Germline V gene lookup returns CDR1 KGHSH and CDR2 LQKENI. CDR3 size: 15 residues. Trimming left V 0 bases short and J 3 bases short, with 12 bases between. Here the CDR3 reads CASSPPGVGGYEQYF. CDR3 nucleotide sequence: TGTGCCAGCTCACCACCGGGGGTAGGGGGCTACGAGCAGTACTTC.

The CDR3 loop is CASSAPESGVEQFF. The CDR3 DNA is TGTGCCAGCAGTGCACCCGAATCAGGGGTTGAGCAGTTCTTC. The chain employs TRBV25-1 and TRBJ2-1; maybe TRBD1 (6 bases). Germline assignment: CDR1 MGHDK and CDR2 SYGVNS. The CDR3 runs to 14 residues. The V end was cut by 4 bases, the J end by 9 bases, with 16 bases between.

CDR3 in amino acids: CASSVEQGAFSGNTIYF. The CDR3 DNA is TGTGCCAGCAGCGTAGAACAGGGAGCCTTCTCTGGAAACACCATATATTTT. This chain joins TRBV9 and TRBJ1-3, with TRBD1 as a possible D gene (6 bases). Germline CDR1 SGDLS, CDR2 YYNGEE. V gave up 0 bases and J gave up 0 bases, with 13 bases separating them. This CDR3 spans 17 amino acids.

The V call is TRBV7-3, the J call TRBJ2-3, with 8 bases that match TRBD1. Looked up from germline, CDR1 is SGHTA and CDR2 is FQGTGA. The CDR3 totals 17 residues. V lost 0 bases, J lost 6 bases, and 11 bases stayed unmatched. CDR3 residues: CASSLTGTGRGADTQYF. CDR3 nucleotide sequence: TGTGCCAGCAGCTTAACTGGGACAGGACGAGGGGCGGATACGCAGTATTTT.

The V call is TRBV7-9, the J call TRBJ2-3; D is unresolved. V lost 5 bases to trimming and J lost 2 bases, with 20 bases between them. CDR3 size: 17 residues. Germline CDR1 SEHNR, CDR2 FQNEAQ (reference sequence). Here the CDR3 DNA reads TGTGCCAGCAGCCGCCCCCTAGGCCTCCCTGACACAGATACGCAGTATTTT. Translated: CASSRPLGLPDTDTQYF. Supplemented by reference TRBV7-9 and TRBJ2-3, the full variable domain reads DTGVSQNPRHKITKRGQNVTFRCDPISEHNRLYWYRQTLGQGPEFLTYFQNEAQLEKSRLLSDRFSAERPKGSFSTLEIQRTEQGDSAMYLCASSRPLGLPDTDTQYFGPGTRLTVL.

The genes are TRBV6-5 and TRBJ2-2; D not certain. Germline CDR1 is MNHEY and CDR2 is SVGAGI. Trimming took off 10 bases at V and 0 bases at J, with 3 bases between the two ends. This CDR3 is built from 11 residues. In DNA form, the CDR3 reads TGTGCCACCTCGAACACCGGGGAGCTGTTTTTT. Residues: CATSNTGELFF.

This CDR3 reads CASSLGSGEAFF. The CDR3 bases are TGTGCCAGCAGCCTTGGGTCAGGTGAAGCTTTCTTT. V usage is TRBV28 and J usage is TRBJ1-1; D unclear. The germline V gene has CDR1 MDHEN and CDR2 SYDVKM. The length of the CDR3 is 12 residues. V lost 6 bases to trimming and J lost 7 bases, with 12 bases between them.

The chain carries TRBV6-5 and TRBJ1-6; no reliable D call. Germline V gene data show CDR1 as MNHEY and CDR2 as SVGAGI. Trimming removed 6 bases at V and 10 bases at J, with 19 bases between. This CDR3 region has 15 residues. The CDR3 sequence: CASREREGYASPLHF. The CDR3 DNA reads TGTGCCAGCAGGGAGAGGGAGGGATACGCCTCACCCCTCCACTTT.

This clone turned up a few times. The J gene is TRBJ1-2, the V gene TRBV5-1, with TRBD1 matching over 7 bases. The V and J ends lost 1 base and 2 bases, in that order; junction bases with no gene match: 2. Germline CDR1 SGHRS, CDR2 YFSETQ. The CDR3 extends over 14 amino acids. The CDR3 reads CASSLWDRNYGYTF. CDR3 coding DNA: TGCGCCAGCAGCTTGTGGGACAGAAACTATGGCTACACCTTC.

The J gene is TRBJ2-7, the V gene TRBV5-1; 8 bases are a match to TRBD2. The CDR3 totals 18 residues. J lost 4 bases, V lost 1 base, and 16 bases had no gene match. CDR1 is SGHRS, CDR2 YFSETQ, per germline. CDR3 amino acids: CASSLLAGPSGVGYEQYF. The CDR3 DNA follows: TGCGCCAGCAGCTTGTTAGCGGGGCCCTCCGGAGTTGGGTACGAGCAGTACTTC.

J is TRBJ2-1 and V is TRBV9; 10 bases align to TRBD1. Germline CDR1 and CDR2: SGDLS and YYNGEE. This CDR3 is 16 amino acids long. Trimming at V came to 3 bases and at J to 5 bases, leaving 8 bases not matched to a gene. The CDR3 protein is CASSGPRTGGNNEQFF. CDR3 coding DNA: TGTGCCAGCAGCGGCCCCAGGACAGGGGGGAACAATGAGCAGTTCTTC.

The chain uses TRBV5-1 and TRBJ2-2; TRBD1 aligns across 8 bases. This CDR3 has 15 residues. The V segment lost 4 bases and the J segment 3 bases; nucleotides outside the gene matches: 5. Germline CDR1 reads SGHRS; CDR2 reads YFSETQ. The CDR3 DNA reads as TGCGCCAGCAGCGTCAGGGGGCTTCACACCGGGGAGCTGTTTTTT. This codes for CASSVRGLHTGELFF.

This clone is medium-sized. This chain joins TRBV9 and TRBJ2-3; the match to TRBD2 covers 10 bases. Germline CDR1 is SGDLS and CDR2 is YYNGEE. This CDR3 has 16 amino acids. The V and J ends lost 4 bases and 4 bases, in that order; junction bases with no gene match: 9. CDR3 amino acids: CASSPNPGLASDTQYF. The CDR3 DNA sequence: TGTGCCAGCAGCCCGAACCCGGGACTAGCGTCAGATACGCAGTATTTT. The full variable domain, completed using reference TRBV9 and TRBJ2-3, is DSGVTQTPKHLITATGQRVTLRCSPRSGDLSVYWYQQSLDQGLQFLIQYYNGEERAKGNILERFSAQQFPDLHSELNLSSLELGDSALYFCASSPNPGLASDTQYFGPGTRLTVL.

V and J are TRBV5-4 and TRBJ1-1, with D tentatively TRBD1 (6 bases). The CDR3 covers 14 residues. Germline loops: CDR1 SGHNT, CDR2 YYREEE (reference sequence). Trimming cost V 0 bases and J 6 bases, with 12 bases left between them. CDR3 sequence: CASSLVGEGAEAFF. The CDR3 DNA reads TGTGCCAGCAGCTTGGTTGGGGAGGGGGCTGAAGCTTTCTTT.

CDR3 region: CATGSGSNYGYTF. The CDR3 nucleotides are TGTGCCACCGGGTCGGGGTCCAACTATGGCTACACCTTC. The V and J genes are TRBV10-3 and TRBJ1-2; D is uncertain. V lost 10 bases, J lost 2 bases, and 14 bases lay in between. The germline V gene has CDR1 ENHRY and CDR2 SYGVKD. This CDR3 has 13 amino acids.